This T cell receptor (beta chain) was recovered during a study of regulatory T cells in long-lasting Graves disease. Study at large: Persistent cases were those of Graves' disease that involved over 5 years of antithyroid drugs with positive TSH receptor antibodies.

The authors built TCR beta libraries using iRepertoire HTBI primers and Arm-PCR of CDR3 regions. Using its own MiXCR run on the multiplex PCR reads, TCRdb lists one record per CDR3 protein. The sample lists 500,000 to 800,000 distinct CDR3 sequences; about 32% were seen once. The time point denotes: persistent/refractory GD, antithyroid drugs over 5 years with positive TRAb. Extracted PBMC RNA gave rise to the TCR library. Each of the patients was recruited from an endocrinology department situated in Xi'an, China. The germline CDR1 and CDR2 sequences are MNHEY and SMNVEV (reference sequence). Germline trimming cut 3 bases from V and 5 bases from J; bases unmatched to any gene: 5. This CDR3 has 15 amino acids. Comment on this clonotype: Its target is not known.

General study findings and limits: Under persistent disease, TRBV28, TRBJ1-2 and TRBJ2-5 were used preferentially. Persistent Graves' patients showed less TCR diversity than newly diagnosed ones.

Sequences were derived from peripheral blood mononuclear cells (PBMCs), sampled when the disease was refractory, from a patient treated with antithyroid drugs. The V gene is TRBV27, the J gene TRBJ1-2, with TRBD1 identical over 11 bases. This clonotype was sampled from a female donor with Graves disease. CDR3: CASSFTGQGAYGYTF. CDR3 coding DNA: TGTGCCAGCAGTTTCACAGGACAGGGGGCTTATGGCTACACCTTC.